This T cell receptor beta chain is from a study of control samples from healthy donors and cancer patients. This CDR3 is 13 amino acids long. Germline CDR1 and CDR2: SGHTA and FQGTGA. The V and J ends lost 0 bases and 7 bases respectively, with 10 bases between them. Assay used: immunoSEQ multiplex PCR; TCRdb lists only in-frame clones, some missing. The sample consists of around 200,000 clones, over 80% of them appearing once. This TCR was sampled from a young man in good health. This rearrangement joins TRBV7-3 to TRBJ2-7; a possible D gene is TRBD1 (5 bases). Sequences were obtained from blood. The CDR3 here is CASSLTQGLEQYF. CDR3 nucleotide sequence: TGTGCCAGCAGCTTAACGCAGGGTTTGGAGCAGTACTTC.